The 26 T cell receptor beta chains below all came from one sample that was sequenced in a study of siplizumab effects on memory and regulatory T cells. TCRdb's table, derived via immunoSEQ multiplex PCR, lists solely in-frame clones and lacks some. The sample lists 12,000 or so clones, 40% occurring once. Over a period of five to seven days at 37 degrees C, the mixed lymphocyte reaction cells were cocultured. Their specific antigens are unknown. Sequenced: CFSE-low (dividing) CD8+ T cells sorted from an allogeneic mixed lymphocyte reaction. Source of these receptors: a human donor in good health; the cells came from an allogeneic mixed lymphocyte reaction.

By share of the sample, this clone is medium-sized (0.01 to 0.1%). J is TRBJ2-7 and V is TRBV27, with TRBD2 matching over 9 bases. The junction had 6 bases not matched to a gene; V was cut back by 5 bases and J by 7 bases. The germline V gene encodes CDR1 MNHEY and CDR2 SMNVEV (reference sequence). CDR3 length equals 13 residues. CDR3 sequence (DNA): TGTGCCAGCAGTACTGGGACTAGCTATGAGCAGTACTTC. Its translation: CASSTGTSYEQYF.

The chain has TRBV6-1 and TRBJ1-1; 7 bases agree with TRBD1. From germline, CDR1 is MNHNS and CDR2 SASEGT. The CDR3 loop spans 15 amino acids. The trim removed 0 bases at V and 5 bases at J, leaving 6 bases unmatched. In DNA, the CDR3 is TGTGCCAGCAGTGAAGCGATCGCAGGGGGAACTGAAGCTTTCTTT. Amino acid sequence: CASSEAIAGGTEAFF.

The CDR3 DNA reads TGTGCCAGCAGCCTTCGGGGGGGCGACGAGTTCTTC. Its protein product is CASSLRGGDEFF. This chain connects TRBV27 to TRBJ2-1; 8 bases map to TRBD2. J lost 14 bases, V lost 6 bases, and 9 bases had no gene match. This CDR3 has 12 amino acids. CDR1 is MNHEY, CDR2 SMNVEV, per germline (reference sequence).

This chain uses TRBV4-3 with TRBJ1-2, with D unresolved. CDR1 is LGHNA and CDR2 is YSLEER in the germline V gene. The CDR3 totals 15 residues. V lost 0 bases, J lost 5 bases, and 13 bases lay in between. In DNA form, the CDR3 reads TGCGCCAGCAGCCAAGATCGTTCGACAACTTATGGCTACACCTTC. Translation: CASSQDRSTTYGYTF.

The rearrangement uses TRBV27 and TRBJ2-1; D is possibly TRBD2 (5 bases). The CDR3 contains 11 residues. Germline V CDR1 and CDR2: MNHEY, SMNVEV (reference sequence). The germline V and J ends were trimmed by 3 bases and 8 bases, with 5 bases remaining between them. Here the CDR3 DNA reads TGTGCCAGCAGTTTCGGGGATGAGCAGTTCTTC. Translated: CASSFGDEQFF.

This clone occurred a few times. The rearrangement joins TRBV7-9 to TRBJ1-5; the D gene is possibly TRBD1 (5 bases). The CDR3 consists of 15 residues. CDR1 and CDR2 from the germline V gene are SEHNR and FQNEAQ (reference sequence). The ends were cut back, 5 bases at V and 6 bases at J, with 17 bases in the middle. The CDR3 DNA follows: TGTGCCAGCAGCACTGCCGGGGCGAGGGGTCAGCCCCAGCATTTT. Its protein is CASSTAGARGQPQHF.

This chain connects TRBV30 to TRBJ2-3; 10 positions match TRBD2. J lost 5 bases, V lost 2 bases, and 4 bases had no gene match. Looked up from germline, CDR1 is GTSNPN and CDR2 is SVGIG (reference sequence). This CDR3 is built from 14 residues. Here the CDR3 reads CAWSRTSGRDTQYF. The CDR3 bases are TGTGCCTGGAGTCGGACTAGCGGCCGAGATACGCAGTATTTT.

This clone is medium-sized (0.01 to 0.1%) within its sample. The rearrangement joins TRBV19 to TRBJ2-3; TRBD2 is a possible D gene (5 bases). With 1 base removed from V and 6 bases from J, the gap between germline ends came to 14 bases. Germline V gene sequence: CDR1 LNHDA, CDR2 SQIVND (reference sequence). This CDR3 spans 15 amino acids. The CDR3 DNA follows: TGTGCCAGTAGTATAGTGGATCTAGCCGGTGATACGCAGTATTTT. Protein sequence: CASSIVDLAGDTQYF.

The rearrangement uses TRBV13 and TRBJ2-7; D is unresolved. The CDR3 is 11 amino acids. V was clipped by 1 base and J by 4 bases, with 2 bases between them. Per the germline V gene, CDR1 is PRHDT and CDR2 is FYEKMQ (reference sequence). CDR3 sequence: CASSLVYEQYF. DNA for the CDR3: TGTGCCAGCAGCTTAGTATACGAGCAGTACTTC.

The chain links TRBV7-3 to TRBJ2-1; D is possibly TRBD2 (6 bases). The V gene's germline CDR1 is SGHTA and CDR2 FQGTGA. Trimming took 2 bases from V and 6 from J, leaving 8 bases between them. The CDR3 sequence is 13 residues long. CDR3 nucleotides: TGTGCCAGCAGCTTAGGCGGGGCCAATGAGCAGTTCTTC. It codes for CASSLGGANEQFF. Looking up the rest from reference TRBV7-3 and TRBJ2-1 gives the full variable domain: GAGVSQTPSNKVTEKGKYVELRCDPISGHTALYWYRQSLGQGPEFLIYFQGTGAADDSGLPNDRFFAVRPEGSVSTLKIQRTERGDSAVYLCASSLGGANEQFFGPGTRLTVL.

By sample fraction, this clone is medium-sized (0.01 to 0.1%). This chain connects TRBV27 to TRBJ1-1; D perhaps matches TRBD1 (5 bases). Per germline, CDR1 MNHEY and CDR2 SMNVEV (reference sequence). The CDR3 covers 13 residues. V lost 4 bases and J 8 bases, leaving 14 bases between the germline ends. The CDR3 nucleotides read TGTGCCAGCAGTTGGGCAGGGCAAAAAGAAGCTTTCTTT. Its translation is CASSWAGQKEAFF.

The chain recombines TRBV4-1 with TRBJ1-1; tentative D call: TRBD1 (5 bases). Per the germline V gene, CDR1 is MGHRA and CDR2 is YSYEKL. V lost 1 base and J lost 7, with 19 bases in between. The CDR3 runs 16 residues. CDR3 bases: TGCGCCAGCAGCCAAGTATCTATCGGGGGTATTGGTGAAGCTTTCTTT. Protein: CASSQVSIGGIGEAFF.

The V gene is TRBV15, the J gene TRBJ1-2; no firm D call. The CDR3 covers 14 residues. From germline, CDR1 is LNHNV and CDR2 YYDKDF (reference sequence). Trimming removed 6 bases from V and 2 bases from J, with 13 bases in between. This CDR3 is CATRGTQRNYGYTF. The CDR3 DNA reads TGTGCCACCAGGGGAACCCAAAGGAACTATGGCTACACCTTC. Looking up the rest from reference TRBV15 and TRBJ1-2 gives the full variable domain: DAMVIQNPRYQVTQFGKPVTLSCSQTLNHNVMYWYQQKSSQAPKLLFHYYDKDFNNEADTPDNFQSRRPNTSFCFLDIRSPGLGDTAMYLCATRGTQRNYGYTFGSGTRLTVV.

The V and J genes are TRBV6-5 and TRBJ2-7; TRBD2 matches at 11 bases. CDR1 MNHEY and CDR2 SVGAGI come from the germline V gene. The CDR3 sequence is 15 residues long. The ends lost 0 bases at V and 6 bases at J; junction bases unmatched: 4. CDR3 residues: CASSYSSSGGLEQYF. The CDR3 nucleotides read TGTGCCAGCAGTTACTCTTCTAGCGGGGGGCTCGAGCAGTACTTC.

This clone counts as medium-sized. V is TRBV19 and J is TRBJ2-1; no firm D call. Germline assignment: CDR1 LNHDA and CDR2 SQIVND (reference sequence). V was trimmed by 1 base and J by 9 bases, leaving 7 bases between them. The CDR3 runs to 12 residues. Written as DNA, the CDR3 is TGTGCCAGTAGTATAGGGGCCAGTGAGCAGTTCTTC. Translated: CASSIGASEQFF.

This clone was recorded only once. The V call is TRBV7-3, the J call TRBJ1-2; D is ambiguous. The V end was cut by 5 bases, the J end by 1 base, with 23 bases between. The CDR3 has 18 residues. Germline CDR1 is SGHTA and CDR2 is FQGTGA. Written as DNA, the CDR3 is TGTGCCAGCAGCCCCGACTTGTTAGGGCCACTACTTAACTATGGCTACACCTTC. It encodes CASSPDLLGPLLNYGYTF.

This rearrangement joins TRBV5-6 to TRBJ2-5; D perhaps matches TRBD2 (6 bases). Trimming took off 4 bases at V and 3 bases at J, with 10 bases between the two ends. The CDR3 contains 13 residues. In germline, CDR1 is SGHDT, CDR2 YYEEEE. In nucleotides, the CDR3 is TGTGCCAGCAGCGGGGGGACGGAAGAGACCCAGTACTTC. Its protein product is CASSGGTEETQYF.

This clone came up a few times. CDR3 residues: CASSIGVGLGNEQFF. CDR3 DNA sequence: TGTGCCAGTAGTATAGGTGTAGGCCTGGGAAATGAGCAGTTCTTC. The rearrangement joins TRBV19 to TRBJ2-1; D not certain. This CDR3 region has 15 residues. V lost 1 base, J lost 7 bases, and 14 bases lay in between. Looked up from germline, CDR1 is LNHDA and CDR2 is SQIVND (reference sequence). Variable domain in full (rest from reference TRBV19 and TRBJ2-1): DGGITQSPKYLFRKEGQNVTLSCEQNLNHDAMYWYRQDPGQGLRLIYYSQIVNDFQKGDIAEGYSVSREKKESFPLTVTSAQKNPTAFYLCASSIGVGLGNEQFFGPGTRLTVL.

The rearrangement joins TRBV5-6 to TRBJ2-2, with 10 bases identical to TRBD2. The CDR3 has 17 amino acids. The V and J ends lost 0 bases and 1 base, in that order; junction bases with no gene match: 3. Germline CDR1 and CDR2: SGHDT and YYEEEE. The CDR3, as DNA: TGTGCCAGCAGCTTGGCCCCTAGCGGGGGGAACACCGGGGAGCTGTTTTTT. Translated, it gives CASSLAPSGGNTGELFF.

The CDR3 bases are TGTGCCAGCAGTCTACTTTCCCGGACAGGGCAAGAGACCCAGTACTTC. Translated, it gives CASSLLSRTGQETQYF. The gene calls are TRBV27 and TRBJ2-5; 8 bases line up with TRBD1. In germline, CDR1 is MNHEY, CDR2 SMNVEV (reference sequence). The CDR3 sequence is 16 residues long. V shed 5 bases, J shed 2 bases, and the junction held 10 bases outside the gene matches.

V and J are TRBV6-5 and TRBJ1-1, with D possibly being TRBD1 (5 bases). Trimming cost V 8 bases and J 1 base, with 11 bases left between them. The germline CDR1 and CDR2 sequences are MNHEY and SVGAGI. There are 13 residues in the CDR3. The DNA of the CDR3 is TGTGCCAGCCTTACCGACAGGAACACTGAAGCTTTCTTT. Translation: CASLTDRNTEAFF.

This clone showed up just a few times. This chain uses TRBV9 with TRBJ2-2; perhaps TRBD2 as D (6 bases). The CDR3 loop spans 17 amino acids. Per germline, CDR1 SGDLS and CDR2 YYNGEE. With 4 bases removed from V and 4 bases from J, the gap between germline ends came to 20 bases. The DNA of the CDR3 is TGTGCCAGCAGCCCCACAGTCGGGGGTAGGGTCACCGGGGAGCTGTTTTTT. This sequence encodes CASSPTVGGRVTGELFF.

The chain combines TRBV4-1 with TRBJ1-4; D is ambiguous. The CDR3 length is 16 residues. The germline V gene has CDR1 MGHRA and CDR2 YSYEKL. Trimming pared 0 bases from V and 8 bases from J, leaving 16 bases between. Here the CDR3 reads CASSQDLASLGEKLFF. In DNA, the CDR3 is TGCGCCAGCAGCCAAGATCTGGCATCTCTGGGAGAAAAACTGTTTTTT.

This clone was picked up a small number of times. The chain has TRBV27 and TRBJ1-6; unclear D gene. Trimming left V 0 bases short and J 0 bases short, with 9 bases between. Germline lookup yields CDR1 MNHEY and CDR2 SMNVEV (reference sequence). The length of the CDR3 is 17 residues. Written as DNA, the CDR3 is TGTGCCAGCAGTTTATCCGGCGGGAGCTCCTATAATTCACCCCTCCACTTT. This translates into CASSLSGGSSYNSPLHF.

CDR3 loop: CASSQDRELYGYTF. CDR3 nucleotide sequence: TGCGCCAGCAGCCAAGACAGGGAGTTGTATGGCTACACCTTC. The rearrangement uses TRBV4-1 and TRBJ1-2, with TRBD1 as a possible D gene (5 bases). Germline V gene sequence: CDR1 MGHRA, CDR2 YSYEKL. V was pared by 0 bases and J by 5 bases, with 10 bases between. This CDR3 has 14 residues.

This clone is medium-sized in the sample. CDR3 bases: TGTGCCACCAGCAGAGATAGGTTCAGCGCTAACAATGAGCAGTTCTTC. Translated, it gives CATSRDRFSANNEQFF. The J gene is TRBJ2-1, the V gene TRBV15; D is unclear. Trimming pared 0 bases from V and 5 bases from J, leaving 14 bases between. This CDR3 contains 16 residues. Germline V gene sequence: CDR1 LNHNV, CDR2 YYDKDF (reference sequence). Complete variable domain (other parts from reference TRBV15 and TRBJ2-1): DAMVIQNPRYQVTQFGKPVTLSCSQTLNHNVMYWYQQKSSQAPKLLFHYYDKDFNNEADTPDNFQSRRPNTSFCFLDIRSPGLGDTAMYLCATSRDRFSANNEQFFGPGTRLTVL.